What follows are 22 T cell receptor beta chains derived from one specimen sequenced in a study of identical twins. TCRdb processed the 5' RACE reads anew with MiXCR; each CDR3 protein has one entry. The sample contains some 560,000 distinct CDR3 sequences, 9.6% of which appear only once. The same data also went into a second study, on yellow fever vaccine responses in identical twins.

The material sequenced was PBMCs. These receptors were collected from a woman aged 18-30 years in good health.

This clonotype was detected ten times or more. The chain couples TRBV7-8 to TRBJ2-1; the D is unclear. The CDR3 spans 14 residues. Trimming took 4 bases from V and 9 from J, leaving 16 bases between them. Germline lookup yields CDR1 SGHVS and CDR2 FQNEAQ. The CDR3 protein is CASSSTDPRGEQFF. CDR3 in DNA: TGTGCCAGCAGCTCAACGGACCCTCGAGGTGAGCAGTTCTTC.

The table lists this clonotype with many counts. This chain joins TRBV20-1 and TRBJ2-1; TRBD2 matches at 12 bases. After removal of 6 bases from V and 8 bases from J, the junction contained 14 bases not matched to a gene. CDR1 and CDR2 (germline): DFQATT, SNEGSKA (reference sequence). This CDR3 spans 16 amino acids. The CDR3 DNA reads TGCAGTGCAGACCCTAGCGGGGGGGCCTATGGTGATGAGCAGTTCTTC. This codes for CSADPSGGAYGDEQFF.

The chain uses TRBV12-3 or TRBV12-4 and TRBJ1-6, with D unresolved. CDR3 length: 15 amino acids. The V and J ends lost 3 bases and 7 bases respectively, with 13 bases between them. The CDR3 region is CASSFSGAVNSPLHF. Written as DNA, the CDR3 is TGTGCCAGCAGTTTCAGCGGAGCCGTAAATTCACCCCTCCACTTT.

This rearrangement joins TRBV20-1 to TRBJ2-4; tentatively, D is TRBD1 (6 bases). CDR3 length equals 14 residues. The germline V gene encodes CDR1 DFQATT and CDR2 SNEGSKA (reference sequence). The ends were cut back, 6 bases at V and 9 bases at J, with 21 bases in the middle. The CDR3 spells CSAPQAGVEGIQYF. The CDR3 DNA follows: TGCAGTGCGCCCCAGGCAGGGGTAGAGGGCATTCAGTACTTC.

V usage is TRBV2 and J usage is TRBJ2-3; TRBD1 or TRBD2 may be the D gene (6 bases each). Germline V CDR1 and CDR2: SNHLY, FYNNEI. The CDR3 is 16 amino acids. V lost 6 bases, J lost 6 bases, and 22 bases lay in between. In DNA form, the CDR3 reads TGTGCCAGCAGCGGGGGAGAGTCAGGGGTTTCTGATACGCAGTATTTT. Amino acids: CASSGGESGVSDTQYF.

The chain uses TRBV10-2 and TRBJ2-7, with D possibly called TRBD1 or TRBD2 (5 bases each). Looked up from germline, CDR1 is WSHSY and CDR2 is SAAADI. V lost 7 bases to trimming and J lost 0 bases, with 10 bases between them. The CDR3 runs 13 residues. CDR3 amino acids: CASMPGSSYEQYF. The CDR3 nucleotides read TGCGCCAGCATGCCAGGGAGCTCCTACGAGCAGTACTTC.

CDR3 bases: TGTGCCAGCAGTTTGGGCAGGGGGGGTAACGAGCAGTACTTC. Protein product: CASSLGRGGNEQYF. The gene calls are TRBV12-3 or TRBV12-4 and TRBJ2-7; D might be TRBD1 or TRBD2, each matching 7 bases. The V and J ends lost 3 bases and 5 bases respectively, with 14 bases between them. The CDR3 totals 14 residues.

Ten or more counts support this clonotype. The gene calls are TRBV9 and TRBJ2-1, with 10 nucleotides matching TRBD2. The J segment lost 5 bases and the V segment lost 4 bases, leaving 6 bases of the junction unmatched. The V gene's germline CDR1 is SGDLS and CDR2 YYNGEE. This CDR3 is built from 15 residues. CDR3 sequence reads: CASSTSGGANNEQFF. The CDR3 bases are TGTGCCAGCAGCACGAGCGGGGGGGCCAACAATGAGCAGTTCTTC.

The chain combines TRBV2 with TRBJ2-1; no reliable D call. Trimming took off 4 bases at V and 5 bases at J, with 9 bases between the two ends. Germline CDR1 is SNHLY and CDR2 is FYNNEI. The CDR3 sequence is 13 residues long. Here the CDR3 reads CASSVSQNNEQFF. For the CDR3, the DNA is TGTGCCAGCAGTGTGTCACAGAACAATGAGCAGTTCTTC.

Regarding this clonotype: The junction differs from germline at one of its ends, possibly a read error. The chain uses TRBV12-3 or TRBV12-4 and TRBJ2-3; D might be TRBD1 or TRBD2, each matching 5 bases. CDR3 length: 18 amino acids. In nucleotides, the CDR3 is TGTGCCTGCAGTTCTCCCGACGGGGCCGGAGGTTCCCTAGATACGCAGTATTTT. This sequence encodes CACSSPDGAGGSLDTQYF.

V gene TRBV5-1 combines with J gene TRBJ2-5; perhaps TRBD1 as D (7 bases). The ends were cut back, 0 bases at V and 5 bases at J, with 20 bases in the middle. The CDR3 spans 17 residues. Germline CDR1 and CDR2: SGHRS and YFSETQ. CDR3 coding DNA: TGCGCCAGCAGCTTGGCACTTTGGGTGCAGGGGGGCGAGACCCAGTACTTC. Protein: CASSLALWVQGGETQYF.

This clonotype showed up just once. This chain connects TRBV7-9 to TRBJ2-2; TRBD2 might be the D (5 bases). This CDR3 spans 15 amino acids. V lost 2 bases and J lost 9, with 16 bases in between. Germline V gene lookup returns CDR1 SEHNR and CDR2 FQNEAQ (reference sequence). In DNA, the CDR3 is TGTGCCAGCAGCTTATCAAGCGGTCCGGTTAGGGAGCTGTTTTTT. This translates into CASSLSSGPVRELFF. Full variable domain (missing parts from reference TRBV7-9 and TRBJ2-2): DTGVSQNPRHKITKRGQNVTFRCDPISEHNRLYWYRQTLGQGPEFLTYFQNEAQLEKSRLLSDRFSAERPKGSFSTLEIQRTEQGDSAMYLCASSLSSGPVRELFFGEGSRLTVL.

The V and J genes are TRBV3-1 and TRBJ2-3; weak D call: TRBD2 (5 bases). Germline lookup yields CDR1 LGHDT and CDR2 YNNKEL (reference sequence). With 5 bases removed from V and 0 bases from J, the gap between germline ends came to 12 bases. The CDR3 has 15 residues. In nucleotides, the CDR3 is TGTGCCAGCAGCAAGGAGGACCAGAGCACAGATACGCAGTATTTT. It translates to CASSKEDQSTDTQYF.

This rearrangement joins TRBV19 to TRBJ2-7, with a tentative D call TRBD2 (6 bases). V was pared by 5 bases and J by 4 bases, with 12 bases between. The CDR3 consists of 13 residues. Germline assignment: CDR1 LNHDA and CDR2 SQIVND (reference sequence). For the CDR3, the DNA is TGTGCCAGTAGTTTTTCGGGACTGTACGAGCAGTACTTC. This codes for CASSFSGLYEQYF.

Ten or more counts support this clonotype. The chain uses TRBV4-3 and TRBJ2-3; 7 bases fit TRBD2. The CDR3 extends over 17 amino acids. CDR1 and CDR2 (germline): LGHNA, YSLEER. Germline trimming cut 1 base from V and 2 bases from J; bases unmatched to any gene: 9. The CDR3 here is CASSQVNPGGNTDTQYF. The CDR3 coding sequence is TGCGCCAGCAGCCAAGTTAACCCGGGGGGAAACACAGATACGCAGTATTTT.

This clonotype has ten or more counts. This chain joins TRBV12-3 or TRBV12-4 and TRBJ2-3, with D tentatively TRBD1 (5 bases). Deletions cut 1 base from V and 5 bases from J, with 16 bases between. The CDR3 totals 16 residues. The CDR3 DNA follows: TGTGCCAGCAGTTTAGTGGTTGGGGCTACTGGAGATACGCAGTATTTT. Protein product: CASSLVVGATGDTQYF.

This clonotype was seen a handful of times. The chain uses TRBV10-3 and TRBJ2-1, with D maybe TRBD1 (5 bases). The CDR3 has 14 residues. V lost 4 bases, J lost 8 bases, and 15 bases lay in between. CDR1 is ENHRY, CDR2 SYGVKD, per germline. In DNA, the CDR3 is TGTGCCATCAGTGGTGCAGGGATTATCGATGAGCAGTTCTTC. It translates to CAISGAGIIDEQFF.

This clonotype has at least ten counts. The chain couples TRBV25-1 to TRBJ2-2; 9 bases match TRBD2. The V gene end was trimmed by 6 bases and the J gene end by 6 bases; junction bases not matched to a gene: 8. The germline gives CDR1 MGHDK, CDR2 SYGVNS. The CDR3 has 15 residues. The CDR3 region is CASRINSGGSGELFF. CDR3 DNA: TGTGCCAGCAGGATAAATAGCGGGGGTTCCGGGGAGCTGTTTTTT.

This clonotype was recorded a few times. The CDR3, as DNA: TGTGCCAGCAGCTTAGATCAGGGACCCTCCTACGAGCAGTACTTC. This encodes CASSLDQGPSYEQYF. The chain employs TRBV7-2 and TRBJ2-7; D tentatively fits TRBD1 or TRBD2 (5 bases each). CDR1 and CDR2 from the germline V gene are SGHTA and FQGNSA. The V end was cut by 1 base, the J end by 0 bases, with 10 bases between. This CDR3 region has 15 residues.

V and J are TRBV20-1 and TRBJ2-7; TRBD1 matches at 11 bases. V gave up 6 bases and J gave up 5 bases; unmatched junction bases: 9. CDR3 size: 14 residues. Per germline, CDR1 DFQATT and CDR2 SNEGSKA (reference sequence). The CDR3 reads CSAPADRGLNEQYF. The CDR3 bases are TGCAGTGCCCCCGCGGACAGGGGGCTCAACGAGCAGTACTTC.

The rearrangement links TRBV18 to TRBJ2-7; unclear D gene. CDR1 KGHSH and CDR2 LQKENI come from the germline V gene. The CDR3 spans 13 residues. Trimming took 4 bases from V and 10 from J, leaving 17 bases between them. The CDR3 nucleotides are TGTGCCAGCTCACGTGGCAGACAAGAACACCAGTACTTC. This sequence encodes CASSRGRQEHQYF.

This clonotype was observed many times. The chain employs TRBV5-1 and TRBJ2-5, with D perhaps TRBD2 (5 bases). Germline V lookup: CDR1 SGHRS, CDR2 YFSETQ. With 6 bases removed from V and 4 bases from J, the gap between germline ends came to 7 bases. This CDR3 has 11 residues. The CDR3 loop reads CASKSGETQYF. The DNA of the CDR3 is TGCGCCAGCAAAAGCGGAGAGACCCAGTACTTC.